These 20 T cell receptor beta chains originate from one sample sequenced in a study of OX40 agonist ivuxolimab in advanced cancers. The library was produced with the immunoSEQ multiplex PCR assay. As stored in TCRdb, this immuneACCESS dataset retains in-frame rearrangements with V and J assigned. A fraction of the clones does not appear; measured against another copy, unresolved V genes explain less than half of the discrepancy, and the remainder lacks a known reason. The sample table contains 76,000 or so clones; only one count was recorded for 93% of them. 6.2% of the sample rests with the top ten. This material consisted of CD4+ or CD8+ T cells sorted from blood, taken in a trial of the OX40 agonist ivuxolimab. The receptors shown here come from an adult with an advanced solid tumor such as melanoma, head and neck, liver or kidney cancer.

The J gene is TRBJ2-1, the V gene TRBV18; the match to TRBD2 covers 9 bases. The V and J ends lost 1 base and 8 bases, in that order; junction bases with no gene match: 9. CDR1 is KGHSH, CDR2 LQKENI, per germline. There are 16 residues in the CDR3. CDR3 sequence: CASSPRVIAGVDEQFF. The CDR3 DNA reads as TGTGCCAGCTCACCACGCGTGATAGCGGGAGTTGATGAGCAGTTCTTC.

The chain joins TRBV5-4 to TRBJ2-2; 7 nucleotides agree with TRBD1. Germline V CDR1 and CDR2: SGHNT, YYREEE (reference sequence). This CDR3 is 16 amino acids long. Germline trimming cut 0 bases from V and 0 bases from J; bases unmatched to any gene: 2. The CDR3 here is CASSLAGQSNTGELFF. The CDR3 nucleotides are TGTGCCAGCAGCTTGGCGGGACAGTCGAACACCGGGGAGCTGTTTTTT.

This chain uses TRBV29-1 with TRBJ2-2; D is perhaps TRBD2 (5 bases). Per germline, CDR1 SQVTM and CDR2 ANQGSEA. The CDR3 spans 12 residues. Trimming shortened V by 5 bases and J by 6 bases, and 10 bases separated the two germline ends. The chain's CDR3 is CSVFSVAGELFF. The CDR3 DNA sequence: TGCAGCGTTTTTAGCGTGGCCGGGGAGCTGTTTTTT.

J is TRBJ1-3 and V is TRBV5-4, with no clear D. The germline V gene encodes CDR1 SGHNT and CDR2 YYREEE (reference sequence). V lost 0 bases and J 6 bases, leaving 13 bases between the germline ends. The CDR3 extends over 15 amino acids. The CDR3 spells CASSLGPTLENTIYF. CDR3 coding DNA: TGTGCCAGCAGCTTGGGACCGACATTGGAAAACACCATATATTTT.

A few counts support this clone. The rearrangement links TRBV14 to TRBJ1-4; D is undetermined. CDR3 length equals 15 residues. With 4 bases removed from V and 8 bases from J, the gap between germline ends came to 17 bases. Germline V gene sequence: CDR1 SGHDN, CDR2 FVKESK. CDR3 in DNA: TGTGCCAGCAGCCCCGGCGTAGGGAAGCGCGAAAAACTGTTTTTT. Its translation is CASSPGVGKREKLFF. The complete variable domain, with remaining parts taken from reference TRBV14 and TRBJ1-4, reads EAGVTQFPSHSVIEKGQTVTLRCDPISGHDNLYWYRRVMGKEIKFLLHFVKESKQDESGMPNNRFLAERTGGTYSTLKVQPAELEDSGVYFCASSPGVGKREKLFFGSGTQLSVL.

The chain joins TRBV9 to TRBJ2-5; TRBD2 matches at 8 bases. This CDR3 spans 17 amino acids. Trimming cost V 3 bases and J 5 bases; bases outside gene matches: 15. Germline lookup yields CDR1 SGDLS and CDR2 YYNGEE. The DNA of the CDR3 is TGTGCCAGCAGCGGAAGCCCCGGGACTAGGCCCACGGAGACCCAGTACTTC. Its protein is CASSGSPGTRPTETQYF.

The rearrangement joins TRBV28 to TRBJ2-7; 9 bases align to TRBD1. The CDR3 is made up of 13 amino acids. In germline, CDR1 is MDHEN, CDR2 SYDVKM. The V and J ends lost 6 bases and 4 bases, in that order; junction bases with no gene match: 4. The CDR3 sequence: CASSLGQGYEQYF. DNA for the CDR3: TGTGCCAGCAGCTTAGGACAGGGGTACGAGCAGTACTTC.

The sample holds one count of this clone. The rearrangement links TRBV19 to TRBJ1-2, with 7 bases lining up with TRBD1. With 0 bases clipped from V and 4 bases from J, the junction kept 8 bases outside the gene matches. CDR1 and CDR2 (germline): LNHDA, SQIVND (reference sequence). CDR3 size: 16 residues. CDR3 amino acids: CASSIDPGTVGYGYTF. The CDR3 DNA sequence: TGTGCCAGTAGTATAGATCCTGGGACAGTAGGCTATGGCTACACCTTC.

The V and J genes are TRBV7-9 and TRBJ2-1; D is perhaps TRBD1 or TRBD2 (5 bases each). Germline loops: CDR1 SEHNR, CDR2 FQNEAQ (reference sequence). The CDR3 has 18 residues. V shed 5 bases and J shed 0 bases, with 20 bases lying between them. The CDR3 sequence is CASSLRGASLSSYNEQFF. CDR3 nucleotide sequence: TGTGCCAGCAGCCTTCGAGGGGCTAGCCTCAGCTCCTACAATGAGCAGTTCTTC.

V gene TRBV27 combines with J gene TRBJ1-5; TRBD1 might be the D (5 bases). The CDR3 loop spans 14 amino acids. V dropped 3 bases and J dropped 3 bases, with 9 bases sitting between them. The germline V gene encodes CDR1 MNHEY and CDR2 SMNVEV (reference sequence). This CDR3 is CASSFGGDNQPQHF. The CDR3, as DNA: TGTGCCAGCAGTTTCGGGGGAGACAATCAGCCCCAGCATTTT.

The rearrangement uses TRBV6-5 and TRBJ1-2; no firm D call. The CDR3 is made up of 12 amino acids. V was cut by 5 bases and J by 5 bases, with 9 bases left in between. Germline lookup yields CDR1 MNHEY and CDR2 SVGAGI. The CDR3 coding sequence is TGTGCCAGCAGTACGGACGGGTATGGCTACACCTTC. It yields the protein CASSTDGYGYTF.

The chain links TRBV5-1 to TRBJ2-7; 7 bases map to TRBD2. This CDR3 comprises 12 residues. The germline V gene encodes CDR1 SGHRS and CDR2 YFSETQ. With 6 bases clipped from V and 5 bases from J, the junction kept 5 bases outside the gene matches. The CDR3 loop reads CASKGGINEQYF. For the CDR3, the DNA is TGCGCCAGCAAGGGAGGGATCAACGAGCAGTACTTC.

The V gene is TRBV6-6, the J gene TRBJ1-2; TRBD1 aligns across 7 bases. Per the germline V gene, CDR1 is MNHNY and CDR2 is SVGAGI (reference sequence). The CDR3 runs to 14 residues. The junction had 7 bases not matched to a gene; V was cut back by 5 bases and J by 4 bases. CDR3 in amino acids: CASSPGQAVYGYTF. The CDR3, as DNA: TGTGCCAGCAGTCCTGGACAGGCAGTCTATGGCTACACCTTC.

V usage is TRBV6-5 and J usage is TRBJ2-7; D may be TRBD2 (5 bases). CDR1 is MNHEY, CDR2 SVGAGI, per germline. This CDR3 spans 14 amino acids. Trimming pared 2 bases from V and 3 bases from J, leaving 11 bases between. The CDR3 nucleotides are TGTGCCAGCAGTTACGGTCCAGAGGGCTACGAGCAGTACTTC. Translated, it gives CASSYGPEGYEQYF.

The V call is TRBV11-3, the J call TRBJ2-1, with 14 bases that match TRBD2. V lost 10 bases and J lost 10; bases outside the gene matches: 6. Germline CDR1 reads SGHNT; CDR2 reads YENEEA. The CDR3 covers 13 residues. CDR3: CATGTSGSQEQFF. CDR3 nucleotides: TGTGCCACCGGGACTAGCGGGAGTCAGGAGCAGTTCTTC.

This rearrangement joins TRBV5-6 to TRBJ2-2; D is ambiguous. This CDR3 contains 15 residues. Per germline, CDR1 SGHDT and CDR2 YYEEEE. The V end lost 2 bases, the J end lost 0 bases, and 8 bases lay between the germline ends. The DNA for the CDR3 is TGTGCCAGCAGCTTTGGCACCCCGAACACCGGGGAGCTGTTTTTT. It encodes CASSFGTPNTGELFF.

CDR3 residues: CASSEVGIAGGLYEQYF. The CDR3, as DNA: TGTGCCAGCAGTGAAGTGGGCATAGCGGGAGGGTTGTACGAGCAGTACTTC. The chain employs TRBV6-1 and TRBJ2-7, with TRBD2 matching over 11 bases. Trimming at V came to 1 base and at J to 4 bases, leaving 9 bases not matched to a gene. The CDR3 extends over 17 amino acids. The germline V gene encodes CDR1 MNHNS and CDR2 SASEGT.

The V gene is TRBV27, the J gene TRBJ2-2; D possibly uses TRBD1 or TRBD2 (6 bases each). Germline loops: CDR1 MNHEY, CDR2 SMNVEV (reference sequence). The V gene lost 6 bases and the J gene lost 7 bases, with 18 bases spanning the gap. The CDR3 loop spans 15 amino acids. The CDR3 loop reads CASRTSSGADGELFF. CDR3 nucleotides: TGTGCCAGCAGGACATCGTCGGGGGCGGACGGGGAGCTGTTTTTT.

V and J are TRBV27 and TRBJ2-1; 7 nucleotides match TRBD2. The CDR3 contains 13 residues. V gave up 4 bases and J gave up 5 bases; unmatched junction bases: 2. Germline V gene sequence: CDR1 MNHEY, CDR2 SMNVEV (reference sequence). As DNA, the CDR3 is TGTGCCAGCAGTTGGGGACTAAACAATGAGCAGTTCTTC. The encoded protein is CASSWGLNNEQFF.

The rearrangement joins TRBV4-3 to TRBJ2-5, with unresolved D. Germline CDR1 is LGHNA and CDR2 is YSLEER. Trimming took 0 bases from V and 7 from J, leaving 9 bases between them. The CDR3 runs 13 residues. The CDR3: CASSQDFMGTQYF. In nucleotides, the CDR3 is TGCGCCAGCAGCCAAGATTTCATGGGGACCCAGTACTTC.